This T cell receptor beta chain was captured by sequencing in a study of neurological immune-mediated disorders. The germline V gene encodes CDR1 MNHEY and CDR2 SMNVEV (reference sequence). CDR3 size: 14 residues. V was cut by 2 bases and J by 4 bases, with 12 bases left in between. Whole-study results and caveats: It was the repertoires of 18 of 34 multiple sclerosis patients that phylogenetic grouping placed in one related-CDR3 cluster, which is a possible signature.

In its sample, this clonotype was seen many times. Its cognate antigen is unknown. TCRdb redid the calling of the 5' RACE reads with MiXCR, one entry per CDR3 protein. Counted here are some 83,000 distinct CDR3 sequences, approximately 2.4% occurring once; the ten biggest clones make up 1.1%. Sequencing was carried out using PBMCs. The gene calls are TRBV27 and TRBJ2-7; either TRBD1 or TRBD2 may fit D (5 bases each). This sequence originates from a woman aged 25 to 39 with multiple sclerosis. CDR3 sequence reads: CASSLGGTPYEQYF. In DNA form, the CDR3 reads TGTGCCAGCAGTTTAGGTGGGACCCCGTACGAGCAGTACTTC.